The clone carrying this T cell receptor beta chain has more than one count but fewer than ten. This record comes from a study of spatial heterogeneity in lung cancer. Overall study context: Alpha-chain detections were consistently fewer than beta-chain detections among the sequences.

Time point reported: sample taken at primary tumor resection. Whole RNA from tumor, nontumor lung or frozen PBMC was sequenced unsorted. Individually, TCR cDNA molecules were each labelled with a unique molecular identifier. In TCRdb, the 5' RACE reads were re-called with MiXCR into one record per CDR3 protein. Here the sample spans roughly 82,000 distinct CDR3 sequences, 10% to 15% being singletons. CDR3 length equals 15 residues. V was trimmed by 0 bases and J by 7 bases, leaving 13 bases between them. CDR1 and CDR2 (germline): SGHRS, YFSETQ. Sequenced here: PBMCs, sampled at surgery. The sequence was collected from a male donor with early-stage non-small cell lung cancer. V gene TRBV5-1 combines with J gene TRBJ2-2; the D is unclear. The CDR3 coding sequence is TGCGCCAGCAGCTTGGCAGGCGGTCGTTTCGGGGAGCTGTTTTTT. Translation: CASSLAGGRFGELFF.